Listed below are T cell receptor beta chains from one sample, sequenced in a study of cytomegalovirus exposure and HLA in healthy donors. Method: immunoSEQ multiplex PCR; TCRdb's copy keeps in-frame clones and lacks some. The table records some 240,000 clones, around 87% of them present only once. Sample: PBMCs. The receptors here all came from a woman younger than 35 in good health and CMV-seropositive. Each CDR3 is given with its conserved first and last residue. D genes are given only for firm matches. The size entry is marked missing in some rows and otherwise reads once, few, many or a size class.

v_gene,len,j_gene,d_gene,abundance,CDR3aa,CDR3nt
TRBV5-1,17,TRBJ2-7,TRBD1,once,CASSLGDRGPSRHEQYF,TGCGCCAGCAGCTTGGGGGACAGGGGGCCTTCGAGACACGAGCAGTACTTC
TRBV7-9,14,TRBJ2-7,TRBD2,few,CASGAGVSSYEQYF,TGTGCCAGCGGAGCGGGAGTCAGTTCCTACGAGCAGTACTTC
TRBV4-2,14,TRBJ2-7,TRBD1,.,CASSHPGQSGEQYF,TGTGCCAGCAGCCATCCGGGACAGTCGGGGGAGCAGTACTTC
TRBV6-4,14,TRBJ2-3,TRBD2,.,CASSVAGDRDTQYF,TGTGCCAGCAGTGTAGCGGGAGATAGAGATACGCAGTATTTT
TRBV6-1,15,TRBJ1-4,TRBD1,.,CASRRQGAQNEKLFF,TGTGCCAGCAGGAGACAGGGGGCACAGAATGAAAAACTGTTTTTT
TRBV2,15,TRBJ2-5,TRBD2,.,CASSDSGRAIETQYF,TGTGCCAGCAGTGACAGCGGGAGGGCCATAGAGACCCAGTACTTC
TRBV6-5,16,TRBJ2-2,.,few,CASSYSTTGNTGELFF,TGTGCCAGCAGTTACTCGACAACAGGGAACACCGGGGAGCTGTTTTTT
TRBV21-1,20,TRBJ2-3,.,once,CASSKGRILAGGPSTDTQYF,TGTGCCAGCAGCAAAGGGCGGATCCTAGCGGGAGGCCCTAGCACAGATACGCAGTATTTT
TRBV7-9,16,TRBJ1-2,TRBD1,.,CASSLGGQGSNYGYTF,TGTGCCAGCAGCTTAGGGGGACAGGGTTCTAACTATGGCTACACCTTC
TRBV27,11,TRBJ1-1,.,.,CASSFGGEAFF,TGTGCCAGCAGCTTCGGGGGGGAAGCTTTCTTT
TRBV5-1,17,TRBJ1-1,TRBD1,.,CASSWPGQGAVNTEAFF,TGCGCCAGCAGCTGGCCGGGACAGGGGGCGGTGAACACTGAAGCTTTCTTT
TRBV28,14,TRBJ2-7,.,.,CASSRTGFVYEQYF,TGTGCCAGCAGTCGTACAGGGTTCGTGTACGAGCAGTACTTC
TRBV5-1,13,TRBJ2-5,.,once,CASSRGLEETQYF,TGCGCCAGCAGCCGTGGACTGGAAGAGACCCAGTACTTC
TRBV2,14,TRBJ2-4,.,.,CASSGDRSKNIQYF,TGTGCCAGCAGTGGTGACAGGTCCAAAAACATTCAGTACTTC
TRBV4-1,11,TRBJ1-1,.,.,CASRGGIEAFF,TGCGCCAGCCGGGGAGGGATTGAAGCTTTCTTT
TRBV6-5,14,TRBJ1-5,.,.,CASKSGVLNQPQHF,TGTGCCAGCAAGTCGGGGGTATTAAATCAGCCCCAGCATTTT
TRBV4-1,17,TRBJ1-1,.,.,CASSQLPPGFDNTEAFF,TGCGCCAGCAGCCAGCTGCCTCCAGGGTTTGATAACACTGAAGCTTTCTTT